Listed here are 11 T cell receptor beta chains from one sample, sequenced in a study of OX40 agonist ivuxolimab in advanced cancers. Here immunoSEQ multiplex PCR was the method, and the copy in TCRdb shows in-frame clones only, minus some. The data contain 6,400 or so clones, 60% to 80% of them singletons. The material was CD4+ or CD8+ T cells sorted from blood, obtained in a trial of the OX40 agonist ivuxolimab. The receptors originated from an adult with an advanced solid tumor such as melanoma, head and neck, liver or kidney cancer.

The CDR3: CASSPLGDTQYF. The CDR3 DNA sequence: TGTGCCAGCAGCCCTCTGGGAGATACGCAGTATTTT. This chain joins TRBV7-9 and TRBJ2-3; D is unclear. V lost 5 bases to trimming and J lost 5 bases, with 8 bases between them. Per germline, CDR1 SEHNR and CDR2 FQNEAQ (reference sequence). The CDR3 covers 12 residues.

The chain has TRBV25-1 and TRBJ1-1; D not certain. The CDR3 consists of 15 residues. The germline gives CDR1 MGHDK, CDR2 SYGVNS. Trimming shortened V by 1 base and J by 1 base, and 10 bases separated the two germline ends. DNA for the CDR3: TGTGCCAGCAGTGAATTCGGCAACACGAACACTGAAGCTTTCTTT. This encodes CASSEFGNTNTEAFF.

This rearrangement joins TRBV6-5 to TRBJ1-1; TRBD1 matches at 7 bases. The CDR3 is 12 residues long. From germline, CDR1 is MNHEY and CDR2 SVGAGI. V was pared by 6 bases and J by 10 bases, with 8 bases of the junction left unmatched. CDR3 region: CASRKTGKRAFF. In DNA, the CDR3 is TGTGCCAGCAGGAAGACAGGGAAGAGAGCTTTCTTT.

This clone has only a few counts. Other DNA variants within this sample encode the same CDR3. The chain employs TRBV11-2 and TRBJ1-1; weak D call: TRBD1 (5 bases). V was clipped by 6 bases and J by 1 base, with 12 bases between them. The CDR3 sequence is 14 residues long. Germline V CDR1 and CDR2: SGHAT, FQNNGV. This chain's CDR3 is CASSLGTTNTEAFF. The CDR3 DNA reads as TGTGCCAGCAGTCTGGGGACTACGAACACTGAAGCTTTCTTT. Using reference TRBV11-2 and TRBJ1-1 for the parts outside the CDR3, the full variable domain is EAGVAQSPRYKIIEKRQSVAFWCNPISGHATLYWYQQILGQGPKLLIQFQNNGVVDDSQLPKDRFSAERLKGVDSTLKIQPAKLEDSAVYLCASSLGTTNTEAFFGQGTRLTVV.

The CDR3 here is CASSVQGTFYEQYF. DNA of the CDR3: TGTGCCAGCAGTGTACAAGGGACATTCTACGAGCAGTACTTC. The J gene is TRBJ2-7, the V gene TRBV6-1, with D possibly matching TRBD1 (6 bases). Germline V gives CDR1 MNHNS, CDR2 SASEGT. V was clipped by 4 bases and J by 3 bases, with 13 bases between them. The CDR3 runs to 14 residues.

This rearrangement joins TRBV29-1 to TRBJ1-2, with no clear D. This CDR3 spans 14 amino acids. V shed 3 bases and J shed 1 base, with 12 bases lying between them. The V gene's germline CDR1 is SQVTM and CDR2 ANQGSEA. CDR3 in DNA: TGCAGCGTTGAGACGGGCATGATTAACTATGGCTACACCTTC. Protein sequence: CSVETGMINYGYTF. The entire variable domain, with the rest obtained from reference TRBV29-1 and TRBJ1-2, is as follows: SAVISQKPSRDICQRGTSLTIQCQVDSQVTMMFWYRQQPGQSLTLIATANQGSEATYESGFVIDKFPISRPNLTFSTLTVSNMSPEDSSIYLCSVETGMINYGYTFGSGTRLTVV.

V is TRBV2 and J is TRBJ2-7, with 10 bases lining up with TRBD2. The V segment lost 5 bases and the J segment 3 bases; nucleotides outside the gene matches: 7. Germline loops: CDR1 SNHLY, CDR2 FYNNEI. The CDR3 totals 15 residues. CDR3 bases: TGTGCCAGCAGTAATACAGGACTAGCGGACTACGAGCAGTACTTC. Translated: CASSNTGLADYEQYF.

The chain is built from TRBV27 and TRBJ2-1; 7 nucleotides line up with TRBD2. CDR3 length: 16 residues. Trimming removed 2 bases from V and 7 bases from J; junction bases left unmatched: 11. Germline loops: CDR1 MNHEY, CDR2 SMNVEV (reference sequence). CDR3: CASSLGAGARGNEQFF. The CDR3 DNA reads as TGTGCCAGCAGTTTAGGGGCGGGAGCGAGGGGAAATGAGCAGTTCTTC.

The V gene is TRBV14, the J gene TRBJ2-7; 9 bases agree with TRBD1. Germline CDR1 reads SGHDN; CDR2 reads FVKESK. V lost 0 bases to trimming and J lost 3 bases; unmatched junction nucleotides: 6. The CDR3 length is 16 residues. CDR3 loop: CASSQDVGQGFYEQYF. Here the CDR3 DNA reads TGTGCCAGCAGCCAAGATGTGGGACAGGGTTTCTACGAGCAGTACTTC.

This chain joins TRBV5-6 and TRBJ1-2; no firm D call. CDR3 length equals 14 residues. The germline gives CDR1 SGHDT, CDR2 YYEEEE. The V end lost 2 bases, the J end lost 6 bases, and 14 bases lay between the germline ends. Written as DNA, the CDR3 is TGTGCCAGCAGCTTTGACGTACCGGGTGATGGCTACACCTTC. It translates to CASSFDVPGDGYTF.

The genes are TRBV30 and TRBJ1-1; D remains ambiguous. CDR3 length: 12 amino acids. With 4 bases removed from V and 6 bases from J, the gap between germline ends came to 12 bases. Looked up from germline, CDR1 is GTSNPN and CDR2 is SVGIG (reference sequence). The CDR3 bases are TGTGCCTGGAACCGGGCCGGGGCTGAAGCTTTCTTT. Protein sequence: CAWNRAGAEAFF.